Following are 14 T cell receptor beta chains from one sample sequenced in a study of blood T cell repertoires in COVID-19. The method was immunoSEQ multiplex PCR; TCRdb's version includes in-frame clones alone and lacks a portion of them. The sample shows roughly 230,000 clones, around 83% of them seen only once. Sequenced: peripheral blood. The receptors stem from a man aged 35-49 years with acute or convalescent COVID-19.

This chain links TRBV9 with TRBJ2-1; the match to TRBD2 covers 8 bases. Germline values: CDR1 SGDLS, CDR2 YYNGEE. V was pared by 3 bases and J by 8 bases, with 10 bases of the junction left unmatched. The CDR3 runs to 15 residues. CDR3 loop: CASSAQMGLDHEQFF. The CDR3, as DNA: TGTGCCAGCAGCGCTCAAATGGGACTAGATCATGAGCAGTTCTTC.

The chain uses TRBV5-8 and TRBJ1-2, with D possibly being TRBD1 (6 bases). The CDR3 loop spans 13 amino acids. CDR1 and CDR2 (germline): SGHTS, YDEGEE. V was cut by 2 bases and J by 8 bases, with 13 bases left in between. The CDR3 DNA is TGTGCCAGCAGCTTACAGGGATTCGGGGGCTACACCTTC. Its protein product is CASSLQGFGGYTF.

The V call is TRBV2, the J call TRBJ1-1; the D is unclear. The CDR3 totals 17 residues. Trimming removed 0 bases from V and 6 bases from J, with 20 bases in between. Germline CDR1 SNHLY, CDR2 FYNNEI. The CDR3 DNA sequence: TGTGCCAGCAGTGAAGCGCCTCTTTTCACCCTCGGTCCTGAAGCTTTCTTT. Protein sequence: CASSEAPLFTLGPEAFF.

J is TRBJ2-1 and V is TRBV5-1, with TRBD2 matching over 10 bases. The CDR3 spans 15 residues. In germline, CDR1 is SGHRS, CDR2 YFSETQ. Losses at the gene ends were 4 bases for V and 3 bases for J; bases not matched to a gene: 4. The CDR3 DNA follows: TGCGCCAGCAGCGTACTAGCGGGGAGCTACAATGAGCAGTTCTTC. Translating it yields CASSVLAGSYNEQFF. Filled out from reference TRBV5-1 and TRBJ2-1, the complete variable domain reads KAGVTQTPRYLIKTRGQQVTLSCSPISGHRSVSWYQQTPGQGLQFLFEYFSETQRNKGNFPGRFSGRQFSNSRSEMNVSTLELGDSALYLCASSVLAGSYNEQFFGPGTRLTVL.

This sequence joins TRBV10-1 and TRBJ1-4; D is perhaps TRBD1 (5 bases). In germline, CDR1 is WNHNN, CDR2 SYGVQD (reference sequence). With 7 bases removed from V and 8 bases from J, the gap between germline ends came to 14 bases. The CDR3 runs 13 residues. This CDR3 reads CASKGEGEEKLFF. The DNA of the CDR3 is TGCGCCAGCAAAGGGGAGGGAGAGGAAAAACTGTTTTTT.

This chain uses TRBV13 with TRBJ2-7; the D gene is possibly TRBD1 (5 bases). The CDR3 sequence is 14 residues long. V gave up 5 bases and J gave up 2 bases, with 13 bases separating them. Germline CDR1 reads PRHDT; CDR2 reads FYEKMQ (reference sequence). Written as DNA, the CDR3 is TGTGCCAGCAGCAAACAGGAATCTGCCTACGAGCAGTACTTC. Amino acids: CASSKQESAYEQYF.

V usage is TRBV27 and J usage is TRBJ1-1, with 9 bases aligning to TRBD1. Germline CDR1 is MNHEY and CDR2 is SMNVEV (reference sequence). Trimming cost V 5 bases and J 1 base; bases outside gene matches: 5. CDR3 size: 15 residues. The CDR3 sequence is CASSPWDRENTEAFF. As DNA, the CDR3 is TGTGCCAGCAGTCCCTGGGACAGGGAGAACACTGAAGCTTTCTTT.

The chain uses TRBV19 and TRBJ1-3; D unresolved. With 5 bases removed from V and 2 bases from J, the gap between germline ends came to 10 bases. The CDR3 loop spans 14 amino acids. Per the germline V gene, CDR1 is LNHDA and CDR2 is SQIVND (reference sequence). The CDR3 is CASSVSGTGNTIYF. DNA for the CDR3: TGTGCCAGTAGTGTCAGTGGCACTGGAAACACCATATATTTT.

The chain carries TRBV9 and TRBJ1-2, with D perhaps matching TRBD1 (5 bases). The germline V gene has CDR1 SGDLS and CDR2 YYNGEE. The ends were cut back, 3 bases at V and 8 bases at J, with 29 bases in the middle. This CDR3 contains 18 residues. CDR3 in amino acids: CASSAIDWKGPGAGGYTF. CDR3 DNA: TGTGCCAGCAGCGCCATCGACTGGAAAGGGCCTGGGGCAGGGGGCTACACCTTC.

CDR3: CASGLVPPERAEAFF. The CDR3, as DNA: TGTGCTAGTGGTTTGGTACCGCCCGAGAGGGCTGAAGCTTTCTTT. The chain combines TRBV12-5 with TRBJ1-1, with no clear D. Per the germline V gene, CDR1 is LGHNT and CDR2 is FRNRAP. Trimming shortened V by 0 bases and J by 6 bases, and 14 bases separated the two germline ends. The CDR3 runs 15 residues.

The gene calls are TRBV7-9 and TRBJ2-2; D is undetermined. Per the germline V gene, CDR1 is SEHNR and CDR2 is FQNEAQ (reference sequence). The CDR3 length is 12 residues. With 5 bases removed from V and 6 bases from J, the gap between germline ends came to 7 bases. The DNA for the CDR3 is TGTGCCAGCAGCCGCGGTCCCGGGGAGCTGTTTTTT. Amino acid sequence: CASSRGPGELFF.

The CDR3 sequence is CASSELFNRVGTEAFF. The CDR3 DNA sequence: TGTGCCAGCAGTGAATTATTTAACAGGGTAGGCACTGAAGCTTTCTTT. V and J are TRBV6-1 and TRBJ1-1; D is possibly TRBD1 (6 bases). CDR1 and CDR2 (germline): MNHNS, SASEGT. This CDR3 comprises 16 residues. Trimming shortened V by 2 bases and J by 4 bases, and 17 bases separated the two germline ends.

The chain links TRBV11-1 to TRBJ2-1; D remains ambiguous. This CDR3 is 15 amino acids long. V dropped 5 bases and J dropped 0 bases, with 11 bases sitting between them. Per the germline V gene, CDR1 is SGHAT and CDR2 is FQDESV (reference sequence). CDR3 nucleotides: TGTGCCAGCAGCCAACGGTCGGGCTCCTACAATGAGCAGTTCTTC. This gives the protein CASSQRSGSYNEQFF.

The chain joins TRBV19 to TRBJ2-7; D is ambiguous. The V end was cut by 3 bases, the J end by 3 bases, with 9 bases between. The CDR3 sequence is 13 residues long. Germline values: CDR1 LNHDA, CDR2 SQIVND (reference sequence). The CDR3 reads CASSITSYYEQYF. Written as DNA, the CDR3 is TGTGCCAGTAGTATCACGAGCTACTACGAGCAGTACTTC.